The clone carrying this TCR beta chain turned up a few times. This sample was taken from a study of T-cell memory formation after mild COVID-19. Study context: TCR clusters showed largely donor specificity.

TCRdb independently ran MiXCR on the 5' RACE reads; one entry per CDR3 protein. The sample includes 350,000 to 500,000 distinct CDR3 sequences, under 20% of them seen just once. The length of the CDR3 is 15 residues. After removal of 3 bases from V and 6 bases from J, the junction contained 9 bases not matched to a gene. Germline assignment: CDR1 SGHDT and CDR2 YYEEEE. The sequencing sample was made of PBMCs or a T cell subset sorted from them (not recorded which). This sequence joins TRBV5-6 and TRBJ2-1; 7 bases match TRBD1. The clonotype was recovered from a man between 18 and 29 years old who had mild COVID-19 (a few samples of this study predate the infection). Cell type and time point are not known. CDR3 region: CASSSATGFFNEQFF. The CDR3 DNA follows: TGTGCCAGCAGCTCTGCGACAGGGTTTTTCAATGAGCAGTTCTTC.